This T cell receptor beta chain was retrieved from a study of T-cell reconstitution after alpha-beta-depleted transplantation in children. Findings and limits, study-wide: Alpha-beta T cells present about two months after transplant were reported to originate from several hundred expanded graft clones.

The TCRbeta library incorporated unique molecular identifiers. TCRdb ran MiXCR on the PCR reads and lists one entry per CDR3 protein. The top ten clones hold around an eighth of a sample with 540,000 or so distinct CDR3 sequences, 20% to 25% of them seen once. For this clonotype: Its antigen remains unidentified.

This sequence originates from a boy younger than two who had a stem cell transplant for acute myeloid leukemia, so the T cells may come from the graft donor. Material: PBMCs, mostly from graft donor cells, obtained 360 days after TCRalphabeta/CD19-depleted stem cell transplant.

The DNA of the CDR3 is TGTGCCACCAGTGACCCCGGGGGGGCGGCCCAAGAGACCCAGTACTTC. Protein: CATSDPGGAAQETQYF. The V and J genes are TRBV24-1 and TRBJ2-5; 8 nucleotides match TRBD2. CDR1 KGHDR and CDR2 SFDVKD come from the germline V gene. The CDR3 runs to 16 residues. Trimming removed 4 bases from V and 1 base from J; junction bases left unmatched: 7.